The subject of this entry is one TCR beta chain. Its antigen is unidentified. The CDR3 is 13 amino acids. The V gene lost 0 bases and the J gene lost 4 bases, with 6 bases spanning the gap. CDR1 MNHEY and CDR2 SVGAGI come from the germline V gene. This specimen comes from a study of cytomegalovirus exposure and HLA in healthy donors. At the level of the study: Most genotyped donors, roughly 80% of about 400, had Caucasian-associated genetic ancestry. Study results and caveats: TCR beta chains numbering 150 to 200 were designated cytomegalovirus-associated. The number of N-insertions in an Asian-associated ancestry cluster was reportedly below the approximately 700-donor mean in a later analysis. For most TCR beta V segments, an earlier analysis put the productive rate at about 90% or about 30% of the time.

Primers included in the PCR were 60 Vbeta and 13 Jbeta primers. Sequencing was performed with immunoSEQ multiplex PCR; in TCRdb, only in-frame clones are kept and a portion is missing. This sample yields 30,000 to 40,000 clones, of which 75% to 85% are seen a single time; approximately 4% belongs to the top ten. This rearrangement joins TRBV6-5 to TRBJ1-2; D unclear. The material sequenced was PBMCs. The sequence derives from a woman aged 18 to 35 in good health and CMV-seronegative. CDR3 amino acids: CASSYSTGYGYTF. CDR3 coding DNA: TGTGCCAGCAGTTACTCCACGGGCTATGGCTACACCTTC.